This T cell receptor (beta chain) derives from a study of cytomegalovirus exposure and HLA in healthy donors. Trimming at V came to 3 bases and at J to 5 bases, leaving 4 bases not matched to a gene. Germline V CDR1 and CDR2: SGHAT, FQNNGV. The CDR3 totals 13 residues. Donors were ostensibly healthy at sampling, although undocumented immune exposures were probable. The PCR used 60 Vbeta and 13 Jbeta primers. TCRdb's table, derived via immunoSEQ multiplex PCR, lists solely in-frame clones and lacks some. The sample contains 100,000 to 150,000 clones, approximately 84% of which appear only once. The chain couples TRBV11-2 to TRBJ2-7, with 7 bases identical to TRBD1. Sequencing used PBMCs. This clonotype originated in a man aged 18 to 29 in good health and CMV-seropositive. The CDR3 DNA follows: TGTGCCAGCAGCTTCACAGGGGATGACGAGCAGTACTTC. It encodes CASSFTGDDEQYF.